The next 28 T cell receptor beta chains were all read from a single sample in a study of CD8 T cells in ankylosing spondylitis. TCRdb re-called the 5' RACE reads with MiXCR, one entry per CDR3 protein. The data show around 230,000 distinct CDR3 sequences, roughly 8.6% seen once. The sequencing sample was made of blood, either unsorted or a sorted T cell fraction (not recorded which). Every receptor here comes from a male donor with ankylosing spondylitis or in good health (not recorded which).

This clonotype was observed a few times. The V call is TRBV5-5, the J call TRBJ1-1; D is unresolved. Trimming stripped 0 bases from V and 0 bases from J, with 12 bases between. The germline V gene has CDR1 SGHKS and CDR2 YYEKEE (reference sequence). The length of the CDR3 is 16 residues. The CDR3 is CASSLASVGLNTEAFF. The CDR3 DNA is TGTGCCAGCAGCTTGGCCAGCGTAGGGTTGAACACTGAAGCTTTCTTT.

This clonotype was seen repeatedly, ten times or more. This sequence joins TRBV20-1 and TRBJ1-2; unclear D gene. The CDR3 is 13 residues long. Between the trimmed V and J ends, which lost 3 bases and 2 bases, there was a span of 10 bases. Germline lookup yields CDR1 DFQATT and CDR2 SNEGSKA (reference sequence). The CDR3 loop reads CSARNGYNYGYTF. The CDR3 nucleotides are TGCAGTGCTAGGAACGGGTACAACTATGGCTACACCTTC.

This clonotype came up many times. J is TRBJ2-4 and V is TRBV5-1, with D perhaps given as TRBD1 or TRBD2 (5 bases each). Germline V gives CDR1 SGHRS, CDR2 YFSETQ. This CDR3 spans 15 amino acids. The V end was cut by 4 bases, the J end by 9 bases, with 20 bases between. The CDR3 sequence is CASSPGEISGAIQYF. CDR3 sequence (DNA): TGCGCCAGCAGCCCTGGCGAGATTTCCGGGGCCATTCAGTACTTC.

In the case of this clonotype: A much more abundant neighbour one base away suggests this may be a read error. The rearrangement joins TRBV11-1 to TRBJ1-2, with D unclear. The CDR3 spans 12 residues. From germline, CDR1 is SGHAT and CDR2 FQDESV (reference sequence). The CDR3: CASSSGDYGYPF. The CDR3 DNA sequence: TGTGCCAGCAGCTCCGGAGACTATGGCTACCCCTTC.

This clonotype was seen many times. V and J are TRBV6-2 or TRBV6-3 and TRBJ2-1; D uncertain. Trimming removed 2 bases from V and 0 bases from J, with 5 bases in between. The CDR3 has 14 amino acids. Germline-derived CDR1 and CDR2 are MNHEY and SVGEGT. CDR3: CASSYESSYNEQFF. CDR3 nucleotide sequence: TGTGCCAGCAGTTACGAGAGCTCCTACAATGAGCAGTTCTTC.

This clonotype was seen ten or more times. The chain employs TRBV9 and TRBJ2-1; weak D call: TRBD2 (6 bases). Trimming took off 3 bases at V and 5 bases at J, with 12 bases between the two ends. The CDR3 extends over 14 amino acids. Germline values: CDR1 SGDLS, CDR2 YYNGEE. CDR3 in DNA: TGTGCCAGCAGCGGAACCGGGAGCCACAATGAGCAGTTCTTC. It codes for CASSGTGSHNEQFF.

This clonotype was seen many times. The chain links TRBV11-2 to TRBJ2-2; TRBD1 might be the D (5 bases). Per germline, CDR1 SGHAT and CDR2 FQNNGV. This CDR3 spans 16 amino acids. The V end lost 2 bases, the J end lost 2 bases, and 12 bases lay between the germline ends. CDR3 DNA sequence: TGTGCCAGCAGCTTAATAAGAAGGGGAAACACCGGGGAGCTGTTTTTT. Protein product: CASSLIRRGNTGELFF.

This clonotype was seen ten or more times. This rearrangement joins TRBV12-3 or TRBV12-4 to TRBJ2-2, with 10 bases that match TRBD1. The V gene end was trimmed by 0 bases and the J gene end by 0 bases; junction bases not matched to a gene: 10. This CDR3 has 20 residues. CDR3 in amino acids: CASSLAFGTGALPNTGELFF. Written as DNA, the CDR3 is TGTGCCAGCAGTTTAGCCTTCGGGACAGGGGCGCTCCCGAACACCGGGGAGCTGTTTTTT.

This clonotype showed up many times. CDR3 residues: CASSEEGRGNTEAFF. The CDR3 DNA reads TGTGCCAGCAGTGAAGAGGGGAGAGGGAACACTGAAGCTTTCTTT. This chain links TRBV25-1 with TRBJ1-1; D is perhaps TRBD1 (5 bases). There are 15 residues in the CDR3. Germline CDR1 is MGHDK and CDR2 is SYGVNS. V was pared by 2 bases and J by 1 base, with 11 bases between.

This clonotype was found many times. The chain combines TRBV7-2 with TRBJ2-7; a weak D match, TRBD1 (6 bases). Trimming removed 5 bases from V and 4 bases from J, with 12 bases in between. The CDR3 covers 13 residues. CDR1 and CDR2 from the germline V gene are SGHTA and FQGNSA. CDR3 nucleotides: TGTGCCAGCAGCCACAGGGCTACTTACGAGCAGTACTTC. It translates to CASSHRATYEQYF.

This clonotype was observed at least ten times. J is TRBJ2-4 and V is TRBV5-1; no clear D gene. The CDR3 length is 13 residues. The V gene's germline CDR1 is SGHRS and CDR2 YFSETQ. Trimming took off 3 bases at V and 5 bases at J, with 9 bases between the two ends. Here the CDR3 DNA reads TGCGCCAGCAGCTCGGGCCTCGAAAACATTCAGTACTTC. It is translated as CASSSGLENIQYF.

This clonotype was counted ten times or more. V and J are TRBV20-1 and TRBJ2-1; 9 nucleotides align to TRBD2. Germline CDR1 and CDR2: DFQATT and SNEGSKA (reference sequence). The CDR3 runs to 13 residues. Trimming cost V 6 bases and J 4 bases; bases outside gene matches: 4. CDR3 in DNA: TGCAGTGCCCGACTAGCGGAGTACAATGAGCAGTTCTTC. It is translated as CSARLAEYNEQFF.

This clonotype was counted ten times or more. CDR3 nucleotides: TGCGCCAGCAGTGTCCCCGGGACAGAGAACACTGAAGCTTTCTTT. Encoded protein: CASSVPGTENTEAFF. The V and J genes are TRBV10-1 and TRBJ1-1, with 7 bases matching TRBD1. The V gene end was trimmed by 4 bases and the J gene end by 1 base; junction bases not matched to a gene: 6. Germline V gene data show CDR1 as WNHNN and CDR2 as SYGVQD (reference sequence). This CDR3 has 15 residues.

The sample holds many counts of this clonotype. J is TRBJ1-2 and V is TRBV20-1; D may be TRBD1 (6 bases). V gave up 0 bases and J gave up 3 bases, with 14 bases separating them. The CDR3 sequence is 15 residues long. Germline V lookup: CDR1 DFQATT, CDR2 SNEGSKA (reference sequence). The CDR3 loop is CSARDRMGADYGYTF. CDR3 nucleotide sequence: TGCAGTGCTAGAGATCGAATGGGGGCTGACTATGGCTACACCTTC.

The chain joins TRBV9 to TRBJ2-5; no firm D call. Germline V lookup: CDR1 SGDLS, CDR2 YYNGEE. The CDR3 is made up of 14 amino acids. V lost 0 bases and J lost 1, with 7 bases in between. In nucleotides, the CDR3 is TGTGCCAGCAGCGTAGACGGATCCCAAGAGACCCAGTACTTC. It yields the protein CASSVDGSQETQYF.

At least ten counts were recorded for this clonotype. This chain connects TRBV28 to TRBJ1-1; 7 nucleotides align to TRBD1. Germline V lookup: CDR1 MDHEN, CDR2 SYDVKM. V was pared by 2 bases and J by 0 bases, with 12 bases of the junction left unmatched. This CDR3 contains 18 residues. The CDR3 reads CASSLVRSGGRLNTEAFF. The CDR3 DNA reads as TGTGCCAGCAGTTTAGTTAGGTCAGGGGGGAGGCTGAACACTGAAGCTTTCTTT.

There are many counts of this clonotype. The chain is built from TRBV3-1 and TRBJ1-1, with 9 bases lining up with TRBD1. The length of the CDR3 is 15 residues. Germline V gene data show CDR1 as LGHDT and CDR2 as YNNKEL (reference sequence). V dropped 4 bases and J dropped 2; count of bases not matched to a gene: 5. In DNA form, the CDR3 reads TGTGCCAGCAGCCGACTGGGACAGGGTAACACTGAAGCTTTCTTT. Amino acid sequence: CASSRLGQGNTEAFF.

This clonotype was detected ten times or more. V usage is TRBV20-1 and J usage is TRBJ2-1, with D possibly matching TRBD2 (6 bases). Trimming left V 5 bases short and J 4 bases short, with 15 bases between. From germline, CDR1 is DFQATT and CDR2 SNEGSKA (reference sequence). The CDR3 is made up of 14 amino acids. CDR3 DNA: TGCAGTGCTTACACGAGGAGGGCTTACAATGAGCAGTTCTTC. Its protein product is CSAYTRRAYNEQFF.

J is TRBJ1-2 and V is TRBV4-1, with TRBD1 as a possible D gene (5 bases). V dropped 0 bases and J dropped 3 bases, with 17 bases sitting between them. The CDR3 totals 17 residues. Germline V gene sequence: CDR1 MGHRA, CDR2 YSYEKL. CDR3 DNA sequence: TGCGCCAGCAGCCAAGACAATGGGGAAGGGGCCTACTATGGCTACACCTTC. Encoded protein: CASSQDNGEGAYYGYTF.

This sequence joins TRBV5-4 and TRBJ1-2, with TRBD1 as a possible D gene (6 bases). Trimming removed 0 bases from V and 8 bases from J, with 11 bases in between. Germline-derived CDR1 and CDR2 are SGHNT and YYREEE (reference sequence). The CDR3 consists of 13 residues. The CDR3 is CASSLVGTNGYTF. For the CDR3, the DNA is TGTGCCAGCAGCTTGGTAGGGACAAACGGCTACACCTTC.

For this clonotype: This may stem from a read error, because a much larger clone lies one nucleotide away. V and J are TRBV7-2 and TRBJ2-3, with TRBD2 identical over 8 bases. Germline values: CDR1 SGHTA, CDR2 FQGNSA. The CDR3 is 15 residues long. CDR3 loop: CVSSRAGANTDTQYF. The CDR3 nucleotides are TGTGTCAGCAGCCGAGCGGGGGCAAACACAGATACGCAGTATTTT.

The table lists this clonotype with many counts. In DNA form, the CDR3 reads TGCGCCAGCAGTTTAGGAGGGCTAGCGGGGAGCTATGAGCAGTTCTTC. It codes for CASSLGGLAGSYEQFF. This chain links TRBV5-1 with TRBJ2-1; 9 bases line up with TRBD2. The J segment lost 8 bases and the V segment lost 5 bases, leaving 14 bases of the junction unmatched. From germline, CDR1 is SGHRS and CDR2 YFSETQ. The CDR3 is 16 amino acids.

This clonotype has ten or more counts. V is TRBV6-1 and J is TRBJ1-1, with D tentatively TRBD1 (5 bases). CDR1 and CDR2 from the germline V gene are MNHNS and SASEGT. The CDR3 contains 13 residues. The germline V and J ends were trimmed by 4 bases and 0 bases, with 6 bases remaining between them. CDR3 nucleotide sequence: TGTGCCAGCAGTGGACAGTTGAACACTGAAGCTTTCTTT. It codes for CASSGQLNTEAFF.

This clonotype occurred many times. V gene TRBV12-3 or TRBV12-4 combines with J gene TRBJ1-2; 10 bases align to TRBD1. The CDR3 is 14 residues long. V lost 5 bases, J lost 7 bases, and 7 bases stayed unmatched. CDR3 protein: CASSLDRGRGGYTF. The CDR3 region has the DNA TGTGCCAGCAGTCTCGACAGGGGGCGCGGTGGCTACACCTTC.

In DNA form, the CDR3 reads TGTGCCAGCAGCCCCTTCCTAAGGGCCGGGAACACCGGGGAGCTGTTTTTT. Encoded protein: CASSPFLRAGNTGELFF. The V and J genes are TRBV7-2 and TRBJ2-2; D remains unclear. The CDR3 is 17 amino acids. Germline CDR1 reads SGHTA; CDR2 reads FQGNSA. Trimming left V 5 bases short and J 1 base short, with 17 bases between.

This clonotype showed up just a few times. This chain connects TRBV7-9 to TRBJ2-7, with TRBD1 matching over 10 bases. With 0 bases clipped from V and 6 bases from J, the junction kept 5 bases outside the gene matches. Germline-derived CDR1 and CDR2 are SEHNR and FQNEAQ (reference sequence). The CDR3 totals 15 residues. CDR3 region: CASSLAGQGLSEQYF. The CDR3 bases are TGTGCCAGCAGCTTAGCGGGACAGGGGCTTTCCGAGCAGTACTTC.

This clonotype has only a few counts. This chain links TRBV6-1 with TRBJ2-7, with TRBD2 matching over 8 bases. Germline CDR1 is MNHNS and CDR2 is SASEGT. Trimming cost V 7 bases and J 0 bases; bases outside gene matches: 8. The CDR3 covers 15 residues. The CDR3 reads CASTARGGTSYEQYF. The CDR3 bases are TGTGCCAGCACCGCCCGGGGGGGAACCTCCTACGAGCAGTACTTC.

This clonotype was detected ten times or more. The chain joins TRBV7-8 to TRBJ1-1; no definite D call. V lost 8 bases and J 5 bases, leaving 18 bases between the germline ends. The germline V gene encodes CDR1 SGHVS and CDR2 FQNEAQ. The CDR3 spans 14 residues. The CDR3 DNA follows: TGTGCCAGCCTCAGTGGGGATCCGGGGACTGAAGCTTTCTTT. It is translated as CASLSGDPGTEAFF.